This passage covers 27 T cell receptor beta chains from one sample sequenced in a study of blood T cells in healthy people across ages. The second PCR ran about 6 to 11 cycles with a sample-barcoded 5' primer and J-beta primers. Each CDR3 protein is one row after TCRdb ran MiXCR on the 5' RACE reads. The profile shows about 760,000 distinct CDR3 sequences, 56% of them singletons. The sequenced sample was blood. These receptors originate from a middle-aged man in good health.

The chain couples TRBV5-4 to TRBJ2-1; 8 bases are shared with TRBD2. The germline V gene encodes CDR1 SGHNT and CDR2 YYREEE (reference sequence). V shed 1 base, J shed 13 bases, and the junction held 19 bases outside the gene matches. CDR3 length: 17 residues. CDR3 sequence (DNA): TGTGCCAGCAGCTTGCATATTACGGGACTAGGTCGACCATCTCAGTTCTTC. Encoded protein: CASSLHITGLGRPSQFF.

The sample holds a few counts of this clonotype. DNA of the CDR3: TGTGCCACCAGTGGAGTCGGGGGAAGGGAGACCCAGTACTTC. Encoded protein: CATSGVGGRETQYF. The chain uses TRBV24-1 and TRBJ2-5, with D maybe TRBD2 (6 bases). V lost 5 bases to trimming and J lost 5 bases, with 14 bases between them. Germline CDR1 reads KGHDR; CDR2 reads SFDVKD. The CDR3 loop spans 14 amino acids.

The chain recombines TRBV11-3 with TRBJ2-4; D call uncertain. The better agreement between TRBJ2-5 and the DNA end casts doubt on the J call. The CDR3 extends over 13 amino acids. Germline V CDR1 and CDR2: SGHNT, YENEEA. As DNA, the CDR3 is TGTGCCAGCAGCTTGGGTATGCAAGAGACCCAGTACTTC. Its protein product is CASSLGMQETQYF.

A few counts support this clonotype. The chain combines TRBV21-1 with TRBJ2-7; TRBD1, the table's D call, was not compared with the DNA. TRBV21-1 is listed as a pseudogene. This CDR3 has 15 residues. The CDR3 loop reads CASSKWGGQAYEQYF. CDR3 nucleotides: TGTGCCAGCAGCAAATGGGGGGGTCAGGCCTACGAGCAGTACTTC.

This chain uses TRBV11-2 with TRBJ2-7, with D perhaps matching TRBD1 (5 bases). Germline loops: CDR1 SGHAT, CDR2 FQNNGV. Trimming stripped 3 bases from V and 0 bases from J, with 12 bases between. This CDR3 has 15 amino acids. CDR3 in amino acids: CASSFAAGSSYEQYF. CDR3 in DNA: TGTGCCAGCAGCTTCGCAGCAGGGTCCTCCTACGAGCAGTACTTC. Full variable domain (remainder filled in from reference TRBV11-2 and TRBJ2-7): EAGVAQSPRYKIIEKRQSVAFWCNPISGHATLYWYQQILGQGPKLLIQFQNNGVVDDSQLPKDRFSAERLKGVDSTLKIQPAKLEDSAVYLCASSFAAGSSYEQYFGPGTRLTVT.

As for this clonotype: One end of the junction does not line up with germline, which may come from a read error. The chain carries TRBV29-1 and TRBJ2-4, with 7 bases lining up with TRBD1. The DNA end lines up better with TRBJ2-7; the J call may be wrong. The germline V gene has CDR1 SQVTM and CDR2 ANQGSEA. This CDR3 region has 14 residues. As DNA, the CDR3 is TGCAACGTTACAGGGGACCCAATATACTACGAGCAGTACTTC. Translated, it gives CNVTGDPIYYEQYF.

The chain links TRBV7-2 to TRBJ2-1, with D maybe TRBD1 (5 bases). Trimming left V 1 base short and J 13 bases short, with 11 bases between. The germline CDR1 and CDR2 sequences are SGHTA and FQGNSA. CDR3 size: 12 residues. DNA for the CDR3: TGTGCCAGCAGCTTAGAGACAGCCCCACAGTTCTTC. Protein sequence: CASSLETAPQFF.

The chain uses TRBV20-1 and TRBJ1-2, with D perhaps matching TRBD1 (5 bases). V was trimmed by 4 bases and J by 0 bases, leaving 12 bases between them. Germline CDR1 and CDR2: DFQATT and SNEGSKA (reference sequence). The CDR3 spans 14 residues. The CDR3 DNA reads as TGCAGTGCTACCAGGACACCAACTAACTATGGCTACACCTTC. Its protein product is CSATRTPTNYGYTF.

This clonotype appeared once. The CDR3 protein is CASSQAFRTSGVGEQYF. The CDR3 coding sequence is TGTGCCAGCAGCCAAGCTTTTAGGACTAGCGGAGTGGGGGAGCAGTACTTC. This chain links TRBV4-2 with TRBJ2-7; 10 bases align to TRBD2. Germline-derived CDR1 and CDR2 are LGHNA and YNFKEQ. The junction had 13 bases not matched to a gene; V was cut back by 1 base and J by 7 bases. This CDR3 spans 17 amino acids.

The chain is built from TRBV7-9 and TRBJ2-1; tentatively, D is TRBD1 (5 bases). V lost 7 bases, J lost 8 bases, and 21 bases lay in between. CDR1 and CDR2 from the germline V gene are SEHNR and FQNEAQ (reference sequence). The CDR3 consists of 15 residues. DNA for the CDR3: TGTGCCAGCACGTTTCAACAGGAAGGTTTCGATGAGCAGTTCTTC. As protein: CASTFQQEGFDEQFF. Full variable domain (outside the CDR3, taken from reference TRBV7-9 and TRBJ2-1): DTGVSQNPRHKITKRGQNVTFRCDPISEHNRLYWYRQTLGQGPEFLTYFQNEAQLEKSRLLSDRFSAERPKGSFSTLEIQRTEQGDSAMYLCASTFQQEGFDEQFFGPGTRLTVL.

This chain connects TRBV7-2 to TRBJ1-1; no clear D. The V end lost 5 bases, the J end lost 3 bases, and 10 bases lay between the germline ends. Per the germline V gene, CDR1 is SGHTA and CDR2 is FQGNSA. CDR3 size: 13 residues. CDR3 protein: CASSRQLDTEAFF. CDR3 sequence (DNA): TGTGCCAGCAGCCGGCAGTTGGACACTGAAGCTTTCTTT.

Only a few counts were recorded for this clonotype. V usage is TRBV12-3 or TRBV12-4 and J usage is TRBJ2-3, with 10 bases that match TRBD2. Trimming cost V 6 bases and J 4 bases; bases outside gene matches: 7. The CDR3 has 15 residues. CDR3: CASSGSGRLADTQYF. The DNA for the CDR3 is TGTGCCAGCAGCGGTAGCGGGAGGCTCGCAGATACGCAGTATTTT.

This chain joins TRBV29-1 and TRBJ2-7; 12 bases line up with TRBD2. Unmatched junction bases numbered 6, after V lost 7 bases and J lost 5 bases. CDR3 length: 13 residues. Germline V gene lookup returns CDR1 SQVTM and CDR2 ANQGSEA. CDR3 residues: CSAKTSGSHEQYF. The CDR3, as DNA: TGCAGCGCTAAGACTAGCGGGAGCCACGAGCAGTACTTC.

The sample holds a few counts of this clonotype. V and J are TRBV11-2 and TRBJ2-3, with D unresolved. The CDR3 sequence is 14 residues long. Germline CDR1 is SGHAT and CDR2 is FQNNGV. V lost 3 bases and J lost 5, with 12 bases in between. CDR3 amino acids: CASSFLGSGDTQYF. The CDR3 nucleotides are TGTGCCAGCAGCTTCCTTGGGTCCGGAGATACGCAGTATTTT.

The chain combines TRBV29-1 with TRBJ2-7, with TRBD2 identical over 7 bases. Unmatched junction bases numbered 10, after V lost 4 bases and J lost 4 bases. The CDR3 loop spans 14 amino acids. Germline CDR1 and CDR2: SQVTM and ANQGSEA. The CDR3 sequence: CSVGGPGLLYEQYF. The CDR3, as DNA: TGCAGCGTTGGGGGTCCGGGACTACTATACGAGCAGTACTTC.

The chain combines TRBV20-1 with TRBJ1-1; D gene unclear. Germline V gene lookup returns CDR1 DFQATT and CDR2 SNEGSKA (reference sequence). The CDR3 consists of 11 residues. V was shortened by 3 bases and J by 6 bases, with 8 bases between the two germline ends. In nucleotides, the CDR3 is TGCAGTGCTAGGGACGGGCCTGAAGCTTTCTTT. This encodes CSARDGPEAFF.

The chain has TRBV7-3 and TRBJ2-3; D may be TRBD1 (5 bases). Germline V gene lookup returns CDR1 SGHTA and CDR2 FQGTGA. V dropped 1 base and J dropped 6 bases, with 8 bases sitting between them. The CDR3 spans 13 residues. This CDR3 is CASSLSQGDTQYF. In nucleotides, the CDR3 is TGTGCCAGCAGCTTAAGTCAGGGTGATACGCAGTATTTT.

The rearrangement joins TRBV7-2 to TRBJ1-1; the D gene is possibly TRBD1 (6 bases). The CDR3 spans 14 residues. V was shortened by 5 bases and J by 3 bases, with 13 bases between the two germline ends. CDR1 is SGHTA, CDR2 FQGNSA, per germline. As DNA, the CDR3 is TGTGCCAGCAGCCTCGCTCAGGGGCACACTGAAGCTTTCTTT. Encoded protein: CASSLAQGHTEAFF.

The chain links TRBV20-1 to TRBJ2-1; no definite D call. V lost 0 bases and J lost 2, with 11 bases in between. Per germline, CDR1 DFQATT and CDR2 SNEGSKA (reference sequence). There are 15 residues in the CDR3. In DNA form, the CDR3 reads TGCAGTGCTAGAGATATTTTACCACCCTACAATGAGCAGTTCTTC. Amino acids: CSARDILPPYNEQFF.

The rearrangement links TRBV20-1 to TRBJ2-3, with TRBD2 as a possible D gene (6 bases). CDR1 is DFQATT and CDR2 is SNEGSKA in the germline V gene (reference sequence). The CDR3 is made up of 15 amino acids. Trimming cost V 5 bases and J 0 bases, with 15 bases left between them. The DNA of the CDR3 is TGCAGTGCTCGTCTCCGGGGGTCTAGCACAGATACGCAGTATTTT. This sequence encodes CSARLRGSSTDTQYF.

The V gene is TRBV5-4, the J gene TRBJ2-2; possible D gene TRBD1, 6 bases. V dropped 4 bases and J dropped 4 bases, with 17 bases sitting between them. CDR1 is SGHNT and CDR2 is YYREEE in the germline V gene (reference sequence). This CDR3 region has 16 residues. For the CDR3, the DNA is TGTGCCAGCAGCCATCCAGGGGCCGCCGGCACCGGGGAGCTGTTTTTT. Protein product: CASSHPGAAGTGELFF.

This rearrangement joins TRBV28 to TRBJ2-3, with 8 bases aligning to TRBD2. The J segment lost 6 bases and the V segment lost 7 bases, leaving 12 bases of the junction unmatched. The CDR3 consists of 15 residues. Germline CDR1 MDHEN, CDR2 SYDVKM. DNA of the CDR3: TGTGCCAGCAACCCTGGGGGGACTAGTAGGGATACGCAGTATTTT. This encodes CASNPGGTSRDTQYF.

This clonotype was seen only a few times. The chain is built from TRBV7-2 and TRBJ2-1; 8 bases agree with TRBD2. Germline V gene lookup returns CDR1 SGHTA and CDR2 FQGNSA. The CDR3 sequence is 16 residues long. V lost 2 bases, J lost 7 bases, and 10 bases stayed unmatched. The CDR3 DNA follows: TGTGCCAGCAGCTTACGTACTAGCGGACACTCAAATGAGCAGTTCTTC. This translates into CASSLRTSGHSNEQFF.

The genes are TRBV2 and TRBJ2-1, with 8 nucleotides matching TRBD2. The trim removed 6 bases at V and 3 bases at J, leaving 7 bases unmatched. This CDR3 contains 15 residues. The germline V gene has CDR1 SNHLY and CDR2 FYNNEI. In DNA form, the CDR3 reads TGTGCCAGCAGCAGCGGACTAGCCTTCTACAATGAGCAGTTCTTC. Translating it yields CASSSGLAFYNEQFF.

The V and J genes are TRBV29-1 and TRBJ2-5; tentative D call: TRBD1 (5 bases). The CDR3 has 14 amino acids. The V gene lost 4 bases and the J gene lost 5 bases, with 17 bases spanning the gap. CDR1 SQVTM and CDR2 ANQGSEA come from the germline V gene. The CDR3: CSVARGMGMETQYF. CDR3 bases: TGCAGCGTTGCAAGGGGCATGGGGATGGAGACCCAGTACTTC.

This clonotype was found once. V and J are TRBV14 and TRBJ1-2; D remains unclear. V was shortened by 4 bases and J by 0 bases, with 12 bases between the two germline ends. Germline CDR1 and CDR2: SGHDN and FVKESK. The CDR3 has 15 residues. The CDR3 sequence is CASSLPGAANYGYTF. CDR3 nucleotide sequence: TGTGCCAGCAGCCTACCGGGAGCGGCTAACTATGGCTACACCTTC.

The chain is built from TRBV7-8 and TRBJ2-3, with D tentatively TRBD1 or TRBD2 (5 bases each). The CDR3 is 16 residues long. Per the germline V gene, CDR1 is SGHVS and CDR2 is FQNEAQ. Trimming removed 5 bases from V and 6 bases from J, with 21 bases in between. DNA for the CDR3: TGTGCCAGCAGCAAAGTTAAGGGACCGGGACGGGATACGCAGTATTTT. Translation: CASSKVKGPGRDTQYF.